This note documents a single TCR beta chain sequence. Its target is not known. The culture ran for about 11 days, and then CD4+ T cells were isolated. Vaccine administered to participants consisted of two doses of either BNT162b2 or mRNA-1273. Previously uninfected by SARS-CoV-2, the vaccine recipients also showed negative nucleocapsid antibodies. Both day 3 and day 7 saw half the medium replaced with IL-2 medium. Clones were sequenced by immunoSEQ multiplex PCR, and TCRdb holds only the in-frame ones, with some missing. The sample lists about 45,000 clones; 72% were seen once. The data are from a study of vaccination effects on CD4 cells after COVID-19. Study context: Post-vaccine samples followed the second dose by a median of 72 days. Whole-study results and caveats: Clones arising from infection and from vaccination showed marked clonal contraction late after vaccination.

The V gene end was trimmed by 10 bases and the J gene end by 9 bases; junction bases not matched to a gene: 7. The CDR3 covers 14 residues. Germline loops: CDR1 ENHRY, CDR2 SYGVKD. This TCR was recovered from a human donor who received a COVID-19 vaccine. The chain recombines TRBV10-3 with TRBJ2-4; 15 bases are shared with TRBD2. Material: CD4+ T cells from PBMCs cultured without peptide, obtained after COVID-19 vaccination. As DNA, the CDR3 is TGTGCCACCGGACTAGCGGGAGGGGGAGGCATTCAGTACTTC. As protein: CATGLAGGGGIQYF.